These T cell receptor beta chains were read from a single sample in a study of regulatory T cells in long-lasting Graves disease. TCRdb reprocessed the multiplex PCR reads via MiXCR and lists one record per CDR3 protein. There are roughly 500,000 distinct CDR3 sequences in the sample; 11% to 15% occur only once, and more than 15% lies in the top ten. Separately, the same data were catalogued under a study of T cells in Graves' hyperthyroidism and ophthalmopathy.

Sequences were derived from peripheral blood mononuclear cells (PBMCs), sampled at new diagnosis, from a patient treated with antithyroid drugs. The source is a woman between 50 and 59 years old with Graves disease. Both conserved end residues are part of each CDR3. A D gene is named only where the DNA matches it firmly. Size is omitted from some rows. Given values are once, few, many or a class for expanded clones.

D: TRBD1; V: TRBV24-1; J: TRBJ1-5; size: few; DNA: TGTGCCACCAGTGGGCGGGACAGCTCTATCAATGAGCCCCAGCATTTT; CDR3: CATSGRDSSINEPQHF
D: .; V: TRBV19; J: TRBJ2-6; size: few; DNA: TGTGCCAGCTCCACAGGTGGTTCGGGGGCCAACGTCCTGACTTTC; CDR3: CASSTGGSGANVLTF
D: TRBD2; V: TRBV6-5; J: TRBJ2-7; size: many; DNA: TGTGCCAGCAGTTACTCTTCTAGCGGGAGCGGGGGTGACGAGCAGTACTTC; CDR3: CASSYSSSGSGGDEQYF
D: TRBD2; V: TRBV7-2; J: TRBJ2-7; size: many; DNA: TGTGCCAGCAGTTTCGGGACTAGCAACTACGAGCAGTACTTC; CDR3: CASSFGTSNYEQYF
D: TRBD1; V: TRBV6-5; J: TRBJ1-5; size: many; DNA: TGTGCCAGCAGTTACTCGACAGGGGGCTGGCAGCCCCAGCATTTT; CDR3: CASSYSTGGWQPQHF
D: TRBD1; V: TRBV14; J: TRBJ1-3; size: few; DNA: TGTGCCAGCAGCCAAACAGGGGGAGGAAACACCATATATTTT; CDR3: CASSQTGGGNTIYF
D: .; V: TRBV29-1; J: TRBJ2-1; size: many; DNA: TGCAGCGCCTTTGGGACCGCCGAAGGGCCGTTAAATGAGCAGTTCTTC; CDR3: CSAFGTAEGPLNEQFF
D: .; V: TRBV12-3/TRBV12-4; J: TRBJ2-2; size: few; DNA: TGTGCCAGCAGTTTACTTGGGCGACCCGGGGAGCTGTTTTTT; CDR3: CASSLLGRPGELFF
D: .; V: TRBV14; J: TRBJ1-1; size: few; DNA: TGTGCCAGCAGCCAAGATCGAGGGTCGTCGACTTTCTTT; CDR3: CASSQDRGSSTFF
D: TRBD2; V: TRBV19; J: TRBJ2-2; size: .; DNA: TGTGCCAGTAGTACCTCTAGCGGAGCGGGGGTCTCCGGGGAGCTGTTTTTT; CDR3: CASSTSSGAGVSGELFF
D: .; V: TRBV7-9; J: TRBJ1-6; size: .; DNA: TGTGCCAGCAGCGCAGGACAGCGGATGAATTCACCCCTCCACTTT; CDR3: CASSAGQRMNSPLHF
D: TRBD2; V: TRBV24-1; J: TRBJ2-2; size: many; DNA: TGTGCCACCAGTGATTCGGGAGGGAGCGTTCTGGGTCCCGGGGAGCTGTTTTTT; CDR3: CATSDSGGSVLGPGELFF
D: .; V: TRBV3-1; J: TRBJ2-7; size: many; DNA: TGTGCCAGCAGCCAAGGGCCCGGGTTAAGCTACGAGCAGTACTTC; CDR3: CASSQGPGLSYEQYF
D: .; V: TRBV27; J: TRBJ2-7; size: many; DNA: TGTGCCAGCGGAAACTCCTACGAGCAGTACTTC; CDR3: CASGNSYEQYF
D: .; V: TRBV10-2; J: TRBJ2-5; size: .; DNA: TGCGCCAGCAGTGACGTGTGGAGGGCCCGAGGGGACAGAATGCGCGGGACCCAGTACTTC; CDR3: CASSDVWRARGDRMRGTQYF
D: TRBD1; V: TRBV11-2; J: TRBJ2-1; size: many; DNA: TGTGCCAGCAGCTCAAGACAGGGGGCCAATGAGCAGTTCTTC; CDR3: CASSSRQGANEQFF
D: TRBD1; V: TRBV6-1; J: TRBJ1-5; size: few; DNA: TGTGCCAGCAGTATGACAGGGTGGCAGCCCCAGCATTTT; CDR3: CASSMTGWQPQHF
D: TRBD2; V: TRBV15; J: TRBJ2-7; size: many; DNA: TGTGCCACCAGCAGAGGCACTAGCGGGAGTGTCGAGCAGTACTTC; CDR3: CATSRGTSGSVEQYF
D: TRBD2; V: TRBV12-3/TRBV12-4; J: TRBJ2-3; size: many; DNA: TGTGCCAGCCTTAAAGCGGGAGCCTTGGGAACGCAGTATTTT; CDR3: CASLKAGALGTQYF
D: .; V: TRBV30; J: TRBJ2-2; size: few; DNA: TGTGCCTGGAGGGTGACTGGAACCGGGGGGCTGTTTTTT; CDR3: CAWRVTGTGGLFF
D: TRBD1; V: TRBV6-1; J: TRBJ2-1; size: few; DNA: TGTGCCAGCAGTGAAGATCGGGCAGGGGGCGGCAATGAGCAGTTCTTC; CDR3: CASSEDRAGGGNEQFF
D: .; V: TRBV7-6; J: TRBJ2-7; size: many; DNA: TGTGCCAGCAGCTTAGATGCAGGGATCTTCTACGAGCAGTACTTC; CDR3: CASSLDAGIFYEQYF
D: .; V: TRBV4-1; J: TRBJ1-6; size: .; DNA: TGCGCACCCCTTTCCCCAGCCATCCTCGGGGATAATTCACCCCTCCACTTT; CDR3: CAPLSPAILGDNSPLHF
D: .; V: TRBV6-1; J: TRBJ2-7; size: many; DNA: TGTGCCATCACCGACGTTGGCAGGACCTCGTACGAGCAGTACTTC; CDR3: CAITDVGRTSYEQYF
D: .; V: TRBV6-2/TRBV6-3; J: TRBJ2-7; size: .; DNA: TGTGCCAGCAGTTACTCAGGTAGCGAGCAGTACTTC; CDR3: CASSYSGSEQYF
D: TRBD1; V: TRBV7-8; J: TRBJ1-1; size: many; DNA: TGTGCCAGCAGCGCCGTAGGGGGCCAAACTGAAGCTTTCTTT; CDR3: CASSAVGGQTEAFF
D: TRBD1; V: TRBV28; J: TRBJ2-7; size: many; DNA: TGTGCCAGCAGTTTTATAGGGGGACAGGGGAGCTCCTACGAGCAGTACTTC; CDR3: CASSFIGGQGSSYEQYF
D: TRBD2; V: TRBV7-3; J: TRBJ2-1; size: .; DNA: TGTGCCAGCAGCGCCCGATTTAAGACTAGCGGGAGGGCCTTGGTCACCAATGAGCAGTTCTTC; CDR3: CASSARFKTSGRALVTNEQFF